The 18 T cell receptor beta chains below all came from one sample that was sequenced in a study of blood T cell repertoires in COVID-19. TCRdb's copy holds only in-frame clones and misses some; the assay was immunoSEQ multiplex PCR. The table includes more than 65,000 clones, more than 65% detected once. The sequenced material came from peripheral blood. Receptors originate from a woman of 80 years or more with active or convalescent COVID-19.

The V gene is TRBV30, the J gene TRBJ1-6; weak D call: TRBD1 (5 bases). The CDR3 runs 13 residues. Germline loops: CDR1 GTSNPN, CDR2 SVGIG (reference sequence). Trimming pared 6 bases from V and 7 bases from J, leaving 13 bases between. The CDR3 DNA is TGTGCCTGCACGGGGGGGAACAATTCACCCCTCCACTTT. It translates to CACTGGNNSPLHF.

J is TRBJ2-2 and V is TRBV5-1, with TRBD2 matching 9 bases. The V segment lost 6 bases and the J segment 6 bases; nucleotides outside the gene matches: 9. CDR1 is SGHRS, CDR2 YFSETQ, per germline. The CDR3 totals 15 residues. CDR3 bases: TGCGCCAGCAATCCTAGCGGGGTTGCCCCCGGGGAGCTGTTTTTT. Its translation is CASNPSGVAPGELFF.

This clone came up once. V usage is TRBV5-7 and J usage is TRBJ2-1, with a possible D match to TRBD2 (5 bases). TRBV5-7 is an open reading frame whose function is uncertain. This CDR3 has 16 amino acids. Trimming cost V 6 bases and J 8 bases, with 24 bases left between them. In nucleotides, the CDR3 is TGTGCCAGCATTACCGCCGGAGGAAAGGTTCGGGATGAGCAGTTCTTC. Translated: CASITAGGKVRDEQFF.

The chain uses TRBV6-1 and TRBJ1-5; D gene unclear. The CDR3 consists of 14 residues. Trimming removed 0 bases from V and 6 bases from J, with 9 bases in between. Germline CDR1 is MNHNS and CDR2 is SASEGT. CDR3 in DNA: TGTGCCAGCAGTGAAGCTGGAGTACTTCAGCCCCAGCATTTT. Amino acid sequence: CASSEAGVLQPQHF.

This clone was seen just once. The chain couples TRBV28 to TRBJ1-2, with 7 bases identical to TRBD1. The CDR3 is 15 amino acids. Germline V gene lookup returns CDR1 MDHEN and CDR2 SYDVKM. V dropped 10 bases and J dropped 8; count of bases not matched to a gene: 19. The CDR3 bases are TGTGCCAACGAGGGACAGCCGCTCCCCATCGTAGGCTACACCTTC. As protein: CANEGQPLPIVGYTF.

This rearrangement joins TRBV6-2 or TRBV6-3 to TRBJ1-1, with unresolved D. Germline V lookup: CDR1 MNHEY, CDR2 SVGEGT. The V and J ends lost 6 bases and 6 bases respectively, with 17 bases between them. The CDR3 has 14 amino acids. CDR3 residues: CASSTTGGMAEAFF. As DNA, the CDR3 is TGTGCCAGCAGCACGACGGGAGGAATGGCTGAAGCTTTCTTT.

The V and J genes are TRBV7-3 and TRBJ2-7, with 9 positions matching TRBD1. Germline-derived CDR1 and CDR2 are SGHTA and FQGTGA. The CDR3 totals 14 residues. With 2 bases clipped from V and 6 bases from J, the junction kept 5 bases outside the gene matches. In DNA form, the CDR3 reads TGTGCCAGCAGCTTAGGGGACAGGGCTGGCGAGCAGTACTTC. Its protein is CASSLGDRAGEQYF.

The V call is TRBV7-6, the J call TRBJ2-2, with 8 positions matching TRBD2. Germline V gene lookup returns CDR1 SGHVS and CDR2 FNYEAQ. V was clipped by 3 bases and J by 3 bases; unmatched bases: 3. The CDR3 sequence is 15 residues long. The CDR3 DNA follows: TGTGCCAGCAGCTTGGTAGCGGGGCACACCGGGGAGCTGTTTTTT. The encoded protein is CASSLVAGHTGELFF.

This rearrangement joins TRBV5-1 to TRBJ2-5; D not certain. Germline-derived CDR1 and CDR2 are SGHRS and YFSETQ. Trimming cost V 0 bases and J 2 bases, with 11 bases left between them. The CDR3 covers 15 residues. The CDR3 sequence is CASSLVLARQETQYF. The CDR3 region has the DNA TGCGCCAGCAGCTTGGTGTTGGCCAGGCAAGAGACCCAGTACTTC.

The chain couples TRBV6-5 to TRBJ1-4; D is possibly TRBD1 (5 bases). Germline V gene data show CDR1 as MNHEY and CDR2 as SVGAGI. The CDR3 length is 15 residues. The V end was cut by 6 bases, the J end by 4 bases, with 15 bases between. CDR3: CASSPLARDNEKLFF. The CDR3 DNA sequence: TGTGCCAGCAGCCCCCTGGCCAGGGATAATGAAAAACTGTTTTTT.

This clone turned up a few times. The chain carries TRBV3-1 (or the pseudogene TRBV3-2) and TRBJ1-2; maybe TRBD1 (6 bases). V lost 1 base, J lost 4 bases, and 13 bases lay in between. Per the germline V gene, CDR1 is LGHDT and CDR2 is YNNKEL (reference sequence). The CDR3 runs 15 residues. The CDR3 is CASSQGQGTIYGYTF. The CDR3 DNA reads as TGTGCCAGCAGCCAAGGGCAGGGGACAATCTATGGCTACACCTTC.

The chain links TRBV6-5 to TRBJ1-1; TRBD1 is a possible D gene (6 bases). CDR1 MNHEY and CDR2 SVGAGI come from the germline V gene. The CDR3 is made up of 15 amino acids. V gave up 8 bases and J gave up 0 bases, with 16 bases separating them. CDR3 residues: CASEIVRGMNTEAFF. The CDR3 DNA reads TGTGCCAGCGAAATAGTCAGGGGAATGAACACTGAAGCTTTCTTT.

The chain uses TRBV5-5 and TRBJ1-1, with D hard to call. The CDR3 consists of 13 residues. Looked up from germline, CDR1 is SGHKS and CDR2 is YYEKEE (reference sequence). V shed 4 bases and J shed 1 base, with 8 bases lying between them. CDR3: CASSKEGNTEAFF. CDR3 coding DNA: TGTGCCAGCAGCAAAGAGGGGAACACTGAAGCTTTCTTT.

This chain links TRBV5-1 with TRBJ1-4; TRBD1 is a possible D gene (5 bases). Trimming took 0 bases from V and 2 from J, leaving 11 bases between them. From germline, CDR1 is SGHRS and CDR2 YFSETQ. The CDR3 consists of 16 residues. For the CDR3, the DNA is TGCGCCAGCAGCTTGGGAGCCGGGGGTACTAATGAAAAACTGTTTTTT. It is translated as CASSLGAGGTNEKLFF.

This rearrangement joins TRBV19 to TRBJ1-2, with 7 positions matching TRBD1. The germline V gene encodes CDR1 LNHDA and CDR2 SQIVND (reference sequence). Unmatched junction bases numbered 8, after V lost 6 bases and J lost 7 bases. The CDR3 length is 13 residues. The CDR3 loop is CASSGQGGFGYTF. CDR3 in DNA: TGTGCCAGTAGCGGCCAGGGGGGTTTTGGCTACACCTTC.

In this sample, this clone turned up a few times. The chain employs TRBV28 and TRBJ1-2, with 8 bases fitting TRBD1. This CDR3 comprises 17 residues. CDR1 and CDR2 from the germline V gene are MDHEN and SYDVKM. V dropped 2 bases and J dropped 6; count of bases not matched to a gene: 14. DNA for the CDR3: TGTGCCAGCAGTTTAAACAGGCAGACCGGACAGGGACATGGCTACACCTTC. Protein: CASSLNRQTGQGHGYTF.

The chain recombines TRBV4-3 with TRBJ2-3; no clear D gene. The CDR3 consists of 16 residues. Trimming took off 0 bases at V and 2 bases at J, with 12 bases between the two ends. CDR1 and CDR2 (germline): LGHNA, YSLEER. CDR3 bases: TGCGCCAGCAGCCAAGAGCACAGATTTTTCACAGATACGCAGTATTTT. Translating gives CASSQEHRFFTDTQYF.

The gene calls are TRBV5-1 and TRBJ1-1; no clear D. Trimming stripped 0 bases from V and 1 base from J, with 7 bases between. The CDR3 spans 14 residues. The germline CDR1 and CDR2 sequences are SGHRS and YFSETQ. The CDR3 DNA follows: TGCGCCAGCAGCTTGGACAGCTCGAACACTGAAGCTTTCTTT. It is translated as CASSLDSSNTEAFF.